What follows are 32 T cell receptor beta chains derived from one specimen sequenced in a study of blood T cell repertoires in COVID-19. Repertoires were generated with immunoSEQ multiplex PCR, while TCRdb's copy carries only in-frame clones and drops some. The sample has around 200,000 clones, 86% seen once. The sequencing sample was made of PBMCs or T cells enriched from blood (not recorded which). The receptors originated from a woman aged 25 to 39 who had been exposed to COVID-19.

V and J are TRBV2 and TRBJ1-2; D ambiguous. The CDR3 runs 13 residues. V was shortened by 6 bases and J by 0 bases, with 8 bases between the two germline ends. Germline assignment: CDR1 SNHLY and CDR2 FYNNEI. Here the CDR3 reads CASREVPNYGYTF. In DNA form, the CDR3 reads TGTGCCAGCAGGGAGGTCCCTAACTATGGCTACACCTTC.

The chain employs TRBV27 and TRBJ1-1, with a possible D match to TRBD1 (5 bases). The germline V and J ends were trimmed by 1 base and 6 bases, with 15 bases remaining between them. Germline V gene lookup returns CDR1 MNHEY and CDR2 SMNVEV (reference sequence). The CDR3 totals 15 residues. The CDR3 protein is CASSLYSVGRAEAFF. The DNA of the CDR3 is TGTGCCAGCAGTTTATACAGCGTAGGCAGGGCTGAAGCTTTCTTT.

J is TRBJ1-1 and V is TRBV15, with a weak D call TRBD1 (5 bases). Germline V gene sequence: CDR1 LNHNV, CDR2 YYDKDF (reference sequence). The CDR3 runs to 16 residues. Trimming cost V 2 bases and J 5 bases, with 18 bases left between them. The CDR3: CATSRNPRAGGTEAFF. CDR3 bases: TGTGCCACCAGCAGAAACCCCAGGGCCGGGGGGACTGAAGCTTTCTTT.

J is TRBJ2-2 and V is TRBV7-3; TRBD2 aligns across 9 bases. The CDR3 loop spans 18 amino acids. The V gene end was trimmed by 5 bases and the J gene end by 3 bases; junction bases not matched to a gene: 13. The germline gives CDR1 SGHTA, CDR2 FQGTGA. The CDR3 DNA sequence: TGTGCCAGCAGCCCAGGCATCGGGCGGGGGGGCCACACCGGGGAGCTGTTTTTT. Its translation: CASSPGIGRGGHTGELFF.

V gene TRBV6-5 combines with J gene TRBJ1-1; tentatively, D is TRBD1 (5 bases). This CDR3 has 13 amino acids. V was shortened by 6 bases and J by 7 bases, with 15 bases between the two germline ends. CDR1 MNHEY and CDR2 SVGAGI come from the germline V gene. CDR3 sequence reads: CASRDRQSLEAFF. The CDR3 DNA sequence: TGTGCCAGCAGGGATCGACAGAGCCTTGAAGCTTTCTTT.

The chain is built from TRBV2 and TRBJ1-1; 8 positions match TRBD1. J gave up 5 bases and V 2 bases, and 7 bases lay outside the gene matches. From germline, CDR1 is SNHLY and CDR2 FYNNEI. The CDR3 totals 15 residues. CDR3 nucleotides: TGTGCCAGCAGTGAAAATCAGGGGGCCGAAACTGAAGCTTTCTTT. It specifies CASSENQGAETEAFF.

The chain employs TRBV24-1 and TRBJ2-3; 7 bases are shared with TRBD2. The V segment lost 1 base and the J segment 8 bases; nucleotides outside the gene matches: 8. CDR1 is KGHDR, CDR2 SFDVKD, per germline. CDR3 size: 15 residues. The CDR3 here is CATSDFAEGRGTQYF. CDR3 DNA: TGTGCCACCAGTGATTTTGCGGAGGGGAGGGGTACGCAGTATTTT.

The chain is built from TRBV3-1 (or the pseudogene TRBV3-2) and TRBJ2-3, with TRBD2 identical over 7 bases. The CDR3 sequence is 15 residues long. Germline V gives CDR1 LGHDT, CDR2 YNNKEL (reference sequence). J was trimmed by 3 bases and V by 2 bases; bases with no gene match: 5. The CDR3 nucleotides read TGTGCCAGCAGCCAACGGACTAGTAGAACAGATACGCAGTATTTT. It yields the protein CASSQRTSRTDTQYF.

This sequence joins TRBV7-3 and TRBJ2-1, with 8 bases that match TRBD1. Germline loops: CDR1 SGHTA, CDR2 FQGTGA. V shed 0 bases, J shed 2 bases, and the junction held 6 bases outside the gene matches. The CDR3 is 17 amino acids. Here the CDR3 reads CASSLTRTGTAYNEQFF. DNA of the CDR3: TGTGCCAGCAGCTTAACGAGGACAGGGACGGCCTACAATGAGCAGTTCTTC.

The rearrangement joins TRBV30 to TRBJ2-1; D may be TRBD2 (6 bases). The V gene lost 2 bases and the J gene lost 1 base, with 12 bases spanning the gap. The V gene's germline CDR1 is GTSNPN and CDR2 SVGIG (reference sequence). This CDR3 comprises 15 residues. Here the CDR3 reads CAWSRAGFSYNEQFF. CDR3 DNA: TGTGCCTGGAGTCGTGCGGGGTTTTCCTACAATGAGCAGTTCTTC.

The V gene is TRBV30, the J gene TRBJ2-5; 8 bases are shared with TRBD2. Germline lookup yields CDR1 GTSNPN and CDR2 SVGIG (reference sequence). V gave up 5 bases and J gave up 0 bases; unmatched junction bases: 2. The CDR3 contains 13 residues. The CDR3 sequence is CAWVRGDQETQYF. The DNA of the CDR3 is TGTGCCTGGGTGCGGGGGGACCAAGAGACCCAGTACTTC.

The chain has TRBV4-2 and TRBJ1-2; 7 positions match TRBD1. V gave up 0 bases and J gave up 4 bases; unmatched junction bases: 5. Germline CDR1 LGHNA, CDR2 YNFKEQ. The CDR3 has 15 amino acids. The CDR3 region is CASSQERGQAYGYTF. CDR3 in DNA: TGTGCCAGCAGCCAAGAGAGGGGGCAGGCCTATGGCTACACCTTC.

V gene TRBV6-5 combines with J gene TRBJ1-3; D is possibly TRBD1 (5 bases). CDR3 length equals 15 residues. The V gene's germline CDR1 is MNHEY and CDR2 SVGAGI. Trimming took 3 bases from V and 2 from J, leaving 11 bases between them. In nucleotides, the CDR3 is TGTGCCAGCAGTTATGGGGGGAATCCTGGAAACACCATATATTTT. Translation gives CASSYGGNPGNTIYF.

The chain recombines TRBV24-1 with TRBJ2-7; 9 bases are a match to TRBD1. The CDR3 totals 14 residues. Germline V gives CDR1 KGHDR, CDR2 SFDVKD. The V gene end was trimmed by 9 bases and the J gene end by 0 bases; junction bases not matched to a gene: 5. CDR3 amino acids: CATSRDRASYEQYF. For the CDR3, the DNA is TGTGCCACCTCCCGGGACAGGGCCTCCTACGAGCAGTACTTC.

This clone appeared once. The V gene is TRBV10-3, the J gene TRBJ1-3, with D possibly being TRBD1 (5 bases). V was pared by 4 bases and J by 0 bases, with 13 bases between. Germline CDR1 is ENHRY and CDR2 is SYGVKD. The CDR3 consists of 16 residues. The CDR3 bases are TGTGCCATCAGTGTGGAGGGGAAGTACTCTGGAAACACCATATATTTT. It translates to CAISVEGKYSGNTIYF.

The chain employs TRBV5-1 and TRBJ2-1, with a possible D match to TRBD1 (5 bases). CDR1 SGHRS and CDR2 YFSETQ come from the germline V gene. V was pared by 2 bases and J by 1 base, with 10 bases between. The CDR3 runs to 15 residues. Written as DNA, the CDR3 is TGCGCCAGCAGCTTTTTAAGGGGTTCCTACAATGAGCAGTTCTTC. Translated, it gives CASSFLRGSYNEQFF.

The chain is built from TRBV6-2 or TRBV6-3 and TRBJ1-4; 7 nucleotides align to TRBD1. After removal of 5 bases from V and 5 bases from J, the junction contained 5 bases not matched to a gene. The CDR3 is 14 residues long. CDR1 is MNHEY and CDR2 is SVGEGT in the germline V gene. The CDR3 is CASSTSTGNEKLFF. The CDR3 region has the DNA TGTGCCAGCAGTACCTCGACAGGGAATGAAAAACTGTTTTTT.

This chain joins TRBV7-9 and TRBJ1-4; TRBD1 is a possible D gene (6 bases). Germline V gene sequence: CDR1 SEHNR, CDR2 FQNEAQ (reference sequence). This CDR3 contains 18 residues. Trimming left V 3 bases short and J 0 bases short, with 17 bases between. The CDR3 nucleotides read TGTGCCAGCAGCTTCGTCCCAAGGACAGATGCAACTAATGAAAAACTGTTTTTT. Residues: CASSFVPRTDATNEKLFF. The full variable domain, with the rest looked up from reference TRBV7-9 and TRBJ1-4, is DTGVSQNPRHKITKRGQNVTFRCDPISEHNRLYWYRQTLGQGPEFLTYFQNEAQLEKSRLLSDRFSAERPKGSFSTLEIQRTEQGDSAMYLCASSFVPRTDATNEKLFFGSGTQLSVL.

The rearrangement joins TRBV9 to TRBJ2-3; 10 nucleotides line up with TRBD2. V trimming: 0 bases; J trimming: 5 bases; junction bases outside the gene matches: 15. The CDR3 has 19 residues. Germline V gene sequence: CDR1 SGDLS, CDR2 YYNGEE. The CDR3 region is CASSVDPLVSGGSVDTQYF. The CDR3 nucleotides read TGTGCCAGCAGCGTAGACCCCCTGGTTAGCGGGGGGTCCGTAGATACGCAGTATTTT.

This clone was recorded a few times. The chain combines TRBV5-1 with TRBJ1-1; TRBD1 matches at 7 bases. The CDR3 spans 14 residues. Germline lookup yields CDR1 SGHRS and CDR2 YFSETQ. V lost 4 bases, J lost 5 bases, and 8 bases stayed unmatched. The CDR3 loop reads CASSPIRGKTEAFF. The CDR3 nucleotides are TGCGCCAGCAGCCCGATCAGGGGGAAGACTGAAGCTTTCTTT.

V usage is TRBV2 and J usage is TRBJ1-2; perhaps TRBD1 as D (5 bases). Germline V gene sequence: CDR1 SNHLY, CDR2 FYNNEI. V was trimmed by 4 bases and J by 4 bases, leaving 31 bases between them. The CDR3 totals 20 residues. CDR3 nucleotide sequence: TGTGCCAGCAGTGTCATATCGGTACGGCAGGGCGCCGGAATGGGCTATGGCTACACCTTC. Its protein is CASSVISVRQGAGMGYGYTF.

The chain joins TRBV5-1 to TRBJ2-5; D is possibly TRBD1 (5 bases). This CDR3 has 14 residues. The V end lost 0 bases, the J end lost 5 bases, and 11 bases lay between the germline ends. Germline-derived CDR1 and CDR2 are SGHRS and YFSETQ. CDR3 protein: CASSLAARVETQYF. Written as DNA, the CDR3 is TGCGCCAGCAGCTTGGCCGCCAGGGTGGAGACCCAGTACTTC.

This chain links TRBV7-3 with TRBJ2-3, with TRBD2 identical over 7 bases. CDR3 length: 15 residues. Losses at the gene ends were 9 bases for V and 1 base for J; bases not matched to a gene: 10. Germline loops: CDR1 SGHTA, CDR2 FQGTGA. Here the CDR3 DNA reads TGTGCCAGGAGGACTAGAGCGGAGGGCACAGATACGCAGTATTTT. Translation: CARRTRAEGTDTQYF. Full variable domain (remainder filled in from reference TRBV7-3 and TRBJ2-3): GAGVSQTPSNKVTEKGKYVELRCDPISGHTALYWYRQSLGQGPEFLIYFQGTGAADDSGLPNDRFFAVRPEGSVSTLKIQRTERGDSAVYLCARRTRAEGTDTQYFGPGTRLTVL.

The chain couples TRBV19 to TRBJ2-7; 7 bases line up with TRBD1. There are 18 residues in the CDR3. Germline V gene lookup returns CDR1 LNHDA and CDR2 SQIVND (reference sequence). Unmatched junction bases numbered 13, after V lost 2 bases and J lost 0 bases. The CDR3 DNA is TGTGCCAGTAGTATACACCGGACAAGACAGGGTAGCTCCTACGAGCAGTACTTC. This sequence encodes CASSIHRTRQGSSYEQYF.

The chain uses TRBV4-2 and TRBJ2-1, with 9 bases that match TRBD2. Germline V gives CDR1 LGHNA, CDR2 YNFKEQ. The CDR3 has 16 residues. The V gene end was trimmed by 2 bases and the J gene end by 2 bases; junction bases not matched to a gene: 4. CDR3 sequence: CASSQSAGGPYNEQFF. DNA for the CDR3: TGTGCCAGCAGCCAATCCGCGGGGGGGCCCTACAATGAGCAGTTCTTC.

The rearrangement joins TRBV29-1 to TRBJ1-1; 10 nucleotides align to TRBD1. The V and J ends lost 7 bases and 6 bases, in that order; junction bases with no gene match: 5. The CDR3 consists of 12 residues. The germline CDR1 and CDR2 sequences are SQVTM and ANQGSEA. CDR3 bases: TGCAGCGGGAGGGGACAGGGGTCTGAAGCTTTCTTT. It yields the protein CSGRGQGSEAFF.

The chain employs TRBV18 and TRBJ2-7; 11 bases match TRBD1. Per the germline V gene, CDR1 is KGHSH and CDR2 is LQKENI. The CDR3 has 14 amino acids. Losses at the gene ends were 6 bases for V and 6 bases for J; bases not matched to a gene: 7. CDR3 sequence reads: CASSSDRGLREQYF. CDR3 DNA sequence: TGTGCCAGCTCTTCGGACAGGGGGCTTCGCGAGCAGTACTTC.

This chain joins TRBV9 and TRBJ2-1, with D possibly matching TRBD2 (6 bases). Trimming left V 3 bases short and J 0 bases short, with 10 bases between. CDR3 length: 15 residues. CDR1 SGDLS and CDR2 YYNGEE come from the germline V gene. CDR3 loop: CASSAWGVSYNEQFF. The CDR3 bases are TGTGCCAGCAGCGCCTGGGGGGTCTCCTACAATGAGCAGTTCTTC.

V and J are TRBV2 and TRBJ2-7; D gene unclear. The ends were cut back, 8 bases at V and 2 bases at J, with 7 bases in the middle. There are 11 residues in the CDR3. Germline V CDR1 and CDR2: SNHLY, FYNNEI. CDR3 in DNA: TGTGCCAGCGAGAGAGCCTACGAGCAGTACTTC. Translated, it gives CASERAYEQYF.

The chain employs TRBV3-1 (or the pseudogene TRBV3-2) and TRBJ2-7; 7 positions match TRBD2. The CDR3 is 14 amino acids. Germline V CDR1 and CDR2: LGHDT, YNNKEL (reference sequence). V was clipped by 4 bases and J by 7 bases; unmatched bases: 10. CDR3 DNA sequence: TGTGCCAGCAGCCCTTTATATCAAGCGGGGGAGCAGTACTTC. Encoded protein: CASSPLYQAGEQYF.

This clone was picked up a small number of times. Relative to the germline gene, one junction end is altered; a read error may explain this. The chain has TRBV3-1 (or the pseudogene TRBV3-2) and TRBJ2-2, with 8 bases fitting TRBD2. This CDR3 spans 17 amino acids. Germline lookup yields CDR1 LGHDT and CDR2 YNNKEL (reference sequence). The CDR3 loop reads CASSQDSLAGNAGELFF. The CDR3 region has the DNA TGTGCCAGCAGCCAAGATTCGTTAGCGGGGAACGCCGGGGAGCTGTTTTTT.

The table lists this clone with a few counts. The rearrangement links TRBV5-5 to TRBJ1-2; D is undetermined. Germline assignment: CDR1 SGHKS and CDR2 YYEKEE (reference sequence). Trimming took off 1 base at V and 6 bases at J, with 10 bases between the two ends. This CDR3 comprises 13 residues. The CDR3 DNA follows: TGTGCCAGCAGCTTGCCGGGGTGGGATGGCTACACCTTC. As protein: CASSLPGWDGYTF.